The source of this TCR beta chain is a study of Ad26.COV2.S vaccination and SARS-CoV-2 variants. This CDR3 spans 14 amino acids. Germline V CDR1 and CDR2: MNHEY, SVGEGT. The V gene lost 6 bases and the J gene lost 0 bases, with 9 bases spanning the gap. The assay was immunoSEQ multiplex PCR, and TCRdb's table has in-frame clones only and misses some. Of about 470,000 clones listed, 90% are singletons. Treatment of the sample: about 20 received Ad26.COV2.S at low or high dose, single or two shots; a few received placebo; per-sample allocation not given. The samples were gathered on day 63 after the first injection of vaccine or placebo.

This receptor was obtained from a person aged 18 to 65 who received the Ad26.COV2.S COVID-19 vaccine or a placebo. This chain joins TRBV6-2 or TRBV6-3 and TRBJ1-5; D gene ambiguous. The source was peripheral blood, collected in a trial of Ad26.COV2.S vaccine versus placebo. The CDR3 here is CASSLPSSNQPQHF. CDR3 coding DNA: TGTGCCAGCAGCCTCCCCTCTAGCAATCAGCCCCAGCATTTT.